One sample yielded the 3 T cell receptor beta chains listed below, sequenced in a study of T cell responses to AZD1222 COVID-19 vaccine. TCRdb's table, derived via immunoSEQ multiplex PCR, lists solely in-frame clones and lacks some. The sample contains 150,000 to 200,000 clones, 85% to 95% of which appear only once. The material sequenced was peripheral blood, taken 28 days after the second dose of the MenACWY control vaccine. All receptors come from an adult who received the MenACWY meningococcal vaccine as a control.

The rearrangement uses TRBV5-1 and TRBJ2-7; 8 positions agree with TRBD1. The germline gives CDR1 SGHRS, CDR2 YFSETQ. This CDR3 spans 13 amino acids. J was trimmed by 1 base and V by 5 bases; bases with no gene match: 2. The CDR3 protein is CASSNRGSYEQYF. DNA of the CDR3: TGCGCCAGCAGTAACAGGGGGTCCTACGAGCAGTACTTC.

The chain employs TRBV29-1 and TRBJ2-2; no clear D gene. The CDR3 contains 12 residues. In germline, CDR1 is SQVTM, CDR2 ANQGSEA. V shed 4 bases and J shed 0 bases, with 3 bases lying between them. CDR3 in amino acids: CSVAPNTGELFF. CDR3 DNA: TGCAGCGTTGCCCCGAACACCGGGGAGCTGTTTTTT.

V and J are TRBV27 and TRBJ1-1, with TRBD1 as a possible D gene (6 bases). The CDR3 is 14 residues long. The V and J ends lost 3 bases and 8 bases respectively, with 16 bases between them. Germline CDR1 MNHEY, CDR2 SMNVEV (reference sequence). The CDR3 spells CASSFYRENSEAFF. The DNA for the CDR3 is TGTGCCAGCAGTTTCTACAGGGAAAACTCCGAAGCTTTCTTT.